The sample holds a few counts of the clone carrying this TCR beta chain. This entry is derived from a study of identical twins. CDR1 and CDR2 (germline): SGHAT, FQDESV (reference sequence). V shed 0 bases and J 6 bases; nucleotides not matched to a gene: 2. The CDR3 contains 17 residues. Template switching added a universal primer site; cDNA carried unique molecular identifiers. TCRdb recomputed calls from the 5' RACE reads with MiXCR, one row per CDR3 protein. The data show approximately 500,000 distinct CDR3 sequences, around 15% seen once. These data were likewise used in another study, on yellow fever vaccine responses in identical twins.

Specimen: CD4+ T cells sorted from blood. The chain has TRBV11-1 and TRBJ2-1; 16 positions agree with TRBD2. The sequence was obtained from a woman under 30 in good health. The CDR3: CASSLAGLAGGLNEQFF. CDR3 bases: TGTGCCAGCAGCTTAGCGGGACTAGCGGGGGGGCTCAATGAGCAGTTCTTC.